The 29 T cell receptor beta chains below come from one sample, sequenced in a study of T cells in Graves' hyperthyroidism and ophthalmopathy. RNA transcripts provided the source from which TCR beta CDR3 regions were amplified. Researchers ran a first-round RT-PCR on the TCR CDR3 using the HTBI primer set. TCRdb re-called the multiplex PCR reads with MiXCR, one entry per CDR3 protein. This sample has a few hundred thousand distinct CDR3 sequences, with more than 15% found just once. The source material was blood. These receptors came from a woman under 30 with Graves' hyperthyroidism.

This clonotype has a count of ten or more. The rearrangement joins TRBV11-2 to TRBJ1-2, with D possibly matching TRBD1 (6 bases). The CDR3 spans 15 residues. Trimming stripped 4 bases from V and 4 bases from J, with 16 bases between. Germline loops: CDR1 SGHAT, CDR2 FQNNGV. The CDR3 is CASSSTHRDGYGYTF. The CDR3 bases are TGTGCCAGCAGCTCGACGCACAGGGACGGCTATGGCTACACCTTC.

V usage is TRBV7-8 and J usage is TRBJ2-1, with 7 bases matching TRBD2. The V segment lost 2 bases and the J segment 4 bases; nucleotides outside the gene matches: 11. Germline CDR1 and CDR2: SGHVS and FQNEAQ. The CDR3 has 17 amino acids. The CDR3: CASSLRGWGGGYNEQFF. In DNA, the CDR3 is TGTGCCAGCAGCTTAAGGGGTTGGGGGGGGGGGTACAATGAGCAGTTCTTC. Full variable domain (remainder filled in from reference TRBV7-8 and TRBJ2-1): GAGVSQSPRYKVAKRGQDVALRCDPISGHVSLFWYQQALGQGPEFLTYFQNEAQLDKSGLPSDRFFAERPEGSVSTLKIQRTQQEDSAVYLCASSLRGWGGGYNEQFFGPGTRLTVL.

This clonotype was observed a few times. This chain joins TRBV11-1 and TRBJ2-1, with D maybe TRBD2 (7 bases). CDR1 and CDR2 from the germline V gene are SGHAT and FQDESV (reference sequence). The length of the CDR3 is 16 residues. The germline V and J ends were trimmed by 5 bases and 5 bases, with 19 bases remaining between them. CDR3 in amino acids: CASSRGGGLINNEQFF. The DNA of the CDR3 is TGTGCCAGCAGCAGGGGGGGGGGACTAATTAACAATGAGCAGTTCTTC.

This clonotype was found many times. The chain has TRBV3-1 and TRBJ1-4, with 7 bases that match TRBD1. Per germline, CDR1 LGHDT and CDR2 YNNKEL (reference sequence). The CDR3 has 16 residues. V trimming: 2 bases; J trimming: 3 bases; junction bases outside the gene matches: 6. The CDR3 region is CASSQSDRASNEKLFF. The CDR3 DNA reads TGTGCCAGCAGCCAATCCGACAGGGCCTCTAATGAAAAACTGTTTTTT.

This clonotype has ten or more counts. The chain uses TRBV27 and TRBJ2-3, with D possibly matching TRBD1 (5 bases). The CDR3 spans 16 residues. Trimming removed 5 bases at V and 4 bases at J, with 19 bases between. CDR1 is MNHEY and CDR2 is SMNVEV in the germline V gene (reference sequence). This chain's CDR3 is CASSPTTWGPPDTQYF. The CDR3 DNA is TGTGCCAGCAGTCCCACCACTTGGGGCCCACCAGATACGCAGTATTTT.

This clonotype was counted ten times or more. V and J are TRBV12-3 or TRBV12-4 and TRBJ1-6, with D hard to call. Deletions cut 5 bases from V and 4 bases from J, with 12 bases between. The CDR3 totals 15 residues. CDR3 bases: TGTGCCAGCAGTACCCGGAGACCGTATAATTCACCCCTCCACTTT. It encodes CASSTRRPYNSPLHF.

This clonotype showed up just a few times. The rearrangement links TRBV11-3 to TRBJ1-3; D is perhaps TRBD1 (5 bases). The CDR3 covers 18 residues. The germline V and J ends were trimmed by 5 bases and 0 bases, with 20 bases remaining between them. CDR1 SGHNT and CDR2 YENEEA come from the germline V gene. The CDR3 nucleotides are TGTGCCAGCAGCACACCTCTTAAGACAGCCAGCTCTGGAAACACCATATATTTT. As protein: CASSTPLKTASSGNTIYF.

The V gene is TRBV2, the J gene TRBJ1-1, with 8 bases fitting TRBD1. Germline V gene sequence: CDR1 SNHLY, CDR2 FYNNEI. This CDR3 is 16 amino acids long. V shed 10 bases, J shed 4 bases, and the junction held 17 bases outside the gene matches. CDR3 nucleotide sequence: TGTGCCACTCTCCACTCTATGACAGGGGATAGCACTGAAGCTTTCTTT. The encoded protein is CATLHSMTGDSTEAFF.

There are many counts of this clonotype. The V gene is TRBV28, the J gene TRBJ1-2, with 8 nucleotides matching TRBD1. The CDR3 has 17 amino acids. Germline values: CDR1 MDHEN, CDR2 SYDVKM. The V gene end was trimmed by 1 base and the J gene end by 4 bases; junction bases not matched to a gene: 11. CDR3 sequence: CASSLSRTGYPGYGYTF. The CDR3 DNA follows: TGTGCCAGCAGTTTATCAAGGACAGGGTATCCGGGCTATGGCTACACCTTC.

This clonotype came up many times. The gene calls are TRBV28 and TRBJ1-1; weak D call: TRBD1 (5 bases). With 3 bases removed from V and 4 bases from J, the gap between germline ends came to 9 bases. Germline loops: CDR1 MDHEN, CDR2 SYDVKM. The CDR3 length is 13 residues. CDR3 DNA: TGTGCCAGCAGTTTGGGCAGGGCCACTGAAGCTTTCTTT. This sequence encodes CASSLGRATEAFF.

Many counts were recorded for this clonotype. The J gene is TRBJ2-3, the V gene TRBV28, with D perhaps assigned TRBD1 or TRBD2 (5 bases each). Trimming left V 8 bases short and J 3 bases short, with 18 bases between. CDR3 size: 15 residues. Germline V CDR1 and CDR2: MDHEN, SYDVKM. This CDR3 reads CASGGRGGWTDTQYF. The CDR3 DNA follows: TGTGCCAGCGGGGGACGAGGAGGATGGACAGATACGCAGTATTTT.

This clonotype was picked up a small number of times. The V and J genes are TRBV5-1 and TRBJ2-1, with TRBD1 identical over 9 bases. The V gene end was trimmed by 0 bases and the J gene end by 7 bases; junction bases not matched to a gene: 8. Germline values: CDR1 SGHRS, CDR2 YFSETQ. The CDR3 spans 16 residues. Written as DNA, the CDR3 is TGCGCCAGCAGCTTGGGCGGGACAGGGACGAGGAATGAGCAGTTCTTC. This codes for CASSLGGTGTRNEQFF.

This clonotype was recorded many times. The rearrangement uses TRBV5-5 and TRBJ2-7, with D maybe TRBD1 (5 bases). CDR3 length equals 13 residues. Trimming pared 4 bases from V and 1 base from J, leaving 9 bases between. Germline V gene data show CDR1 as SGHKS and CDR2 as YYEKEE (reference sequence). CDR3 sequence: CASSRTGSYEQYF. The CDR3 DNA sequence: TGTGCCAGCAGCCGAACAGGATCCTACGAGCAGTACTTC. The entire variable domain, with the rest obtained from reference TRBV5-5 and TRBJ2-7, is as follows: DAGVTQSPTHLIKTRGQQVTLRCSPISGHKSVSWYQQVLGQGPQFIFQYYEKEERGRGNFPDRFSARQFPNYSSELNVNALLLGDSALYLCASSRTGSYEQYFGPGTRLTVT.

This clonotype was seen many times. The rearrangement joins TRBV7-2 to TRBJ2-7; TRBD1 is a possible D gene (6 bases). There are 15 residues in the CDR3. The germline V and J ends were trimmed by 5 bases and 2 bases, with 16 bases remaining between them. The germline gives CDR1 SGHTA, CDR2 FQGNSA. The CDR3 loop is CASSPGQFFPYEQYF. CDR3 bases: TGTGCCAGCAGCCCCGGACAGTTTTTTCCCTACGAGCAGTACTTC.

This clonotype was counted ten times or more. CDR3 bases: TGTGCCAGCAGTTACTCTGGGGGGCGCGGGACCGGGGAGCTGTTTTTT. Protein product: CASSYSGGRGTGELFF. V and J are TRBV6-5 and TRBJ2-2; D could derive from TRBD1 or TRBD2 (6 bases each). From germline, CDR1 is MNHEY and CDR2 SVGAGI. Trimming shortened V by 0 bases and J by 5 bases, and 13 bases separated the two germline ends. This CDR3 is 16 amino acids long.

This clonotype has a count of ten or more. This chain connects TRBV20-1 to TRBJ1-1; D call uncertain. Trimming removed 6 bases from V and 1 base from J, with 6 bases in between. Germline assignment: CDR1 DFQATT and CDR2 SNEGSKA (reference sequence). The CDR3 contains 11 residues. This chain's CDR3 is CSAGRNTEAFF. The CDR3 nucleotides are TGCAGTGCGGGGAGGAACACTGAAGCTTTCTTT.

This clonotype was seen ten or more times. The chain carries TRBV7-2 and TRBJ1-1, with a possible D match to TRBD1 (6 bases). This CDR3 contains 13 residues. The germline V gene has CDR1 SGHTA and CDR2 FQGNSA. The V end lost 1 base, the J end lost 10 bases, and 13 bases lay between the germline ends. Written as DNA, the CDR3 is TGTGCCAGCAGCTTAGAGTTTGGGGGGCTAGCTTTCTTT. Amino acids: CASSLEFGGLAFF.

This clonotype was seen at least ten times. The chain is built from TRBV11-2 and TRBJ2-7; D is uncertain. The CDR3 has 14 residues. Germline assignment: CDR1 SGHAT and CDR2 FQNNGV. V was shortened by 5 bases and J by 3 bases, with 14 bases between the two germline ends. Written as DNA, the CDR3 is TGTGCCAGCAGCATCGAGTACCAGAACTACGAGCAGTACTTC. It codes for CASSIEYQNYEQYF.

This clonotype appeared a few times. The chain has TRBV7-9 and TRBJ2-7; D tentatively fits TRBD1 or TRBD2 (5 bases each). In germline, CDR1 is SEHNR, CDR2 FQNEAQ (reference sequence). This CDR3 has 17 residues. V was cut by 5 bases and J by 1 base, with 21 bases left in between. The CDR3 here is CASSHAARRTISYEQYF. CDR3 nucleotides: TGTGCCAGCAGCCATGCCGCCAGGAGGACAATATCCTACGAGCAGTACTTC.

This clonotype was recorded at least ten times. The gene calls are TRBV18 and TRBJ1-1; no clear D gene. The germline V and J ends were trimmed by 4 bases and 3 bases, with 3 bases remaining between them. CDR3 length equals 11 residues. CDR1 is KGHSH, CDR2 LQKENI, per germline. The CDR3 loop reads CASSQDTEAFF. The CDR3 bases are TGTGCCAGCTCACAGGACACTGAAGCTTTCTTT.

The chain carries TRBV19 and TRBJ2-7; 10 bases match TRBD2. The trim removed 5 bases at V and 6 bases at J, leaving 10 bases unmatched. Germline CDR1 reads LNHDA; CDR2 reads SQIVND (reference sequence). CDR3 size: 15 residues. The CDR3 protein is CASSPFASGSGEQYF. The CDR3 coding sequence is TGTGCCAGTAGTCCGTTTGCTAGCGGGAGTGGCGAGCAGTACTTC.

This clonotype was picked up one time. Being one base from a much bigger clone, this may be a read error. The chain couples TRBV2 to TRBJ1-2; perhaps TRBD1 as D (6 bases). The germline gives CDR1 SNHLY, CDR2 FYNNEI. V was clipped by 6 bases and J by 7 bases, with 18 bases between them. The CDR3 has 14 residues. In DNA form, the CDR3 reads TGTGCCAGCAGAGCAGAACAGGGTTTTCGTGGCTACACCTTC. Protein: CASRAEQGFRGYTF.

This clonotype was observed a handful of times. This chain connects TRBV19 to TRBJ1-1; D might be TRBD1 (6 bases). Trimming took off 5 bases at V and 1 base at J, with 23 bases between the two ends. Germline V gene data show CDR1 as LNHDA and CDR2 as SQIVND (reference sequence). This CDR3 spans 18 amino acids. CDR3 loop: CASSPSRGGLRPNTEAFF. The CDR3 DNA is TGTGCCAGTAGTCCATCCCGTGGGGGGCTACGGCCGAACACTGAAGCTTTCTTT.

The chain combines TRBV4-3 with TRBJ1-5, with D perhaps TRBD1 (5 bases). The germline V gene has CDR1 LGHNA and CDR2 YSLEER. Trimming cost V 1 base and J 2 bases, with 15 bases left between them. The CDR3 loop spans 17 amino acids. The CDR3 loop is CASSQGVPQDCNQPQHF. In DNA, the CDR3 is TGCGCCAGCAGCCAAGGGGTCCCACAGGATTGCAATCAGCCCCAGCATTTT.

This clonotype showed up many times. The V gene is TRBV5-1, the J gene TRBJ1-2; the D gene is possibly TRBD1 (6 bases). There are 12 residues in the CDR3. In germline, CDR1 is SGHRS, CDR2 YFSETQ. V shed 7 bases and J shed 6 bases, with 13 bases lying between them. CDR3: CASPQGSHGYTF. CDR3 DNA sequence: TGCGCCAGCCCACAGGGTTCTCATGGCTACACCTTC.

Only a few counts were recorded for this clonotype. The CDR3 region has the DNA TGCAGCTGGGGGGACGAGTACTATGGCTACACCTTC. Translation: CSWGDEYYGYTF. V usage is TRBV29-1 and J usage is TRBJ1-2, with D possibly matching TRBD1 (5 bases). Germline V gene lookup returns CDR1 SQVTM and CDR2 ANQGSEA. Trimming removed 8 bases from V and 3 bases from J, with 13 bases in between. The CDR3 runs 12 residues.

This clonotype was detected many times. This chain uses TRBV11-2 with TRBJ2-3; 9 bases match TRBD2. The V and J ends lost 4 bases and 4 bases, in that order; junction bases with no gene match: 9. The CDR3 is 16 amino acids. Germline CDR1 is SGHAT and CDR2 is FQNNGV. In DNA form, the CDR3 reads TGTGCCAGCAGCTCGGGACTAGCATGGGACCCAGATACGCAGTATTTT. Amino acids: CASSSGLAWDPDTQYF.

The chain combines TRBV5-5 with TRBJ2-1; D not certain. The ends were cut back, 0 bases at V and 10 bases at J, with 8 bases in the middle. Germline V gene sequence: CDR1 SGHKS, CDR2 YYEKEE (reference sequence). The CDR3 extends over 12 amino acids. In DNA form, the CDR3 reads TGTGCCAGCAGCTTGGCAGGCCGGGAGCAGTTCTTC. Its translation is CASSLAGREQFF.

This clonotype has ten or more counts. This chain links TRBV19 with TRBJ1-1, with a possible D match to TRBD1 (6 bases). The CDR3 extends over 13 amino acids. V was trimmed by 9 bases and J by 1 base, leaving 12 bases between them. Germline CDR1 LNHDA, CDR2 SQIVND (reference sequence). CDR3 bases: TGTGCCAGCAGCCAACAGGGGAACACTGAAGCTTTCTTT. Translating gives CASSQQGNTEAFF. Based on the CDR3 plus reference TRBV19 and TRBJ1-1, the full variable domain is DGGITQSPKYLFRKEGQNVTLSCEQNLNHDAMYWYRQDPGQGLRLIYYSQIVNDFQKGDIAEGYSVSREKKESFPLTVTSAQKNPTAFYLCASSQQGNTEAFFGQGTRLTVV.